One and the same sample provided the 2 T cell receptor beta chains below, sequenced in a study of T cells in Graves' hyperthyroidism and ophthalmopathy. TCR beta CDR3 region amplification was performed from RNA transcripts. First-round RT-PCR targeting the TCR CDR3 was performed with the HTBI primer set. From the multiplex PCR reads, TCRdb called clonotypes with MiXCR, one entry per CDR3 protein. Of 490,000 or so distinct CDR3 sequences detected, roughly 21% appear once; the ten largest clones hold 40% to 50%. Sequenced sample: blood. The source is a middle-aged man with Graves' ophthalmopathy.

V gene TRBV27 combines with J gene TRBJ2-7; 9 bases line up with TRBD1. Germline loops: CDR1 MNHEY, CDR2 SMNVEV (reference sequence). The CDR3 has 13 residues. Trimming removed 6 bases from V and 4 bases from J; junction bases left unmatched: 4. The CDR3 DNA reads TGTGCCAGCAGACGACAGGGGGAGTACGAGCAGTACTTC. The encoded protein is CASRRQGEYEQYF.

This clonotype has only a few counts. The V call is TRBV6-2 or TRBV6-3, the J call TRBJ2-6; 12 bases agree with TRBD2. CDR3 size: 18 residues. CDR1 and CDR2 (germline): MNHEY, SVGEGT. With 5 bases clipped from V and 8 bases from J, the junction kept 13 bases outside the gene matches. This CDR3 reads CASSNDPWTSGKTNVLTF. As DNA, the CDR3 is TGTGCCAGCAGTAATGATCCCTGGACTAGCGGGAAAACCAACGTCCTGACTTTC.